The following is a T cell receptor (beta chain) sequence with its context. Its antigen is undetermined. This sample stems from a study of blood T cells in healthy people across ages. Findings and limits, study-wide: The fall in TCR beta diversity per million T cells was roughly linear with age. Shifts in expanded clonotypes may have been confounded by donor CMV status, which was unknown.

Germline CDR1 and CDR2: LGHNA and YNFKEQ. This CDR3 is built from 18 residues. V was clipped by 0 bases and J by 1 base; unmatched bases: 6. A sample-barcoded 5' primer and a J-beta primer mix were used in a second PCR of about 7 to 12 cycles. Each CDR3 protein gets one entry after TCRdb re-called the 5' RACE reads with MiXCR. The sample holds hundreds of thousands of distinct CDR3 sequences, roughly 53% seen once. The TCR was taken from a man aged 55 to 70 in good health. V usage is TRBV4-2 and J usage is TRBJ2-6; 7 bases match TRBD1. Sequences were obtained from blood. The CDR3 region is CASSQEIQGTSGANVLTF. The CDR3 bases are TGTGCCAGCAGCCAAGAGATACAGGGGACATCTGGGGCCAACGTCCTGACTTTC.